Described below is a single T cell receptor (beta chain) sequence and its context. This record belongs to a study of OX40 agonist ivuxolimab in advanced cancers. Across the whole study: A diagnosis of hepatocellular carcinoma, melanoma, renal cell or head and neck cancer was present in dose-escalation patients.

Repertoires were generated with immunoSEQ multiplex PCR, while TCRdb's copy carries only in-frame clones and drops some. The sample lists approximately 47,000 clones, roughly 90% occurring once. The length of the CDR3 is 12 residues. V lost 5 bases and J lost 7, with 9 bases in between. Germline lookup yields CDR1 MDHEN and CDR2 SYDVKM. Here the sequenced sample was CD4+ or CD8+ T cells sorted from blood, taken in a trial of the OX40 agonist ivuxolimab. The chain has TRBV28 and TRBJ1-5, with unresolved D. The receptor's source is an adult with an advanced solid tumor such as melanoma, head and neck, liver or kidney cancer. CDR3 DNA sequence: TGTGCCAGCAGTCCTGGCCGCCAGCCCCAGCATTTT. This translates into CASSPGRQPQHF.